These T cell receptor beta chains were read from a single sample in a study of human T cells and chemical hapten exposure. TCRdb re-derived calls from the RACE reads in MiXCR, one entry per CDR3 protein. The sample has some 300,000 distinct CDR3 sequences, around 5.5% seen once. The source was whole blood, collected in connection with sensitization to the hapten diphenylcyclopropenone (DPC). These receptor sequences come from a woman under 30 with alopecia areata. Some clones in this sample may be carry-over from other donors' samples. CDR3s include the opening cysteine and the closing phenylalanine or tryptophan. The order of the fields is CDR3 DNA, CDR3 protein, V gene, J gene, clone size, D gene. D genes are given only for firm matches. Only part of the rows carry a size: once, few, many, or a class if the clone is expanded.

CDR3nt: TGTGCCATCAGTCTTAGCGGGGCGGCCTACAATGAGCAGTTCTTC
CDR3aa: CAISLSGAAYNEQFF
v_gene: TRBV10-3
j_gene: TRBJ2-1
abundance: many
d_gene: TRBD2

CDR3nt: TGTGCCAGCAGCCCAACTGGGGGGAATCAAGAGACCCAGTACTTC
CDR3aa: CASSPTGGNQETQYF
v_gene: TRBV7-9
j_gene: TRBJ2-5
abundance: many
d_gene: .

CDR3nt: TGTGCCAGCAGCTTTGGCGTAGCGGGGGGATTTAGCACAGATACGCAGTATTTT
CDR3aa: CASSFGVAGGFSTDTQYF
v_gene: TRBV7-2
j_gene: TRBJ2-3
abundance: few
d_gene: TRBD2

CDR3nt: TGTGCCAGCAGTCCGGGGGTAGCTTACGAGCAGTACTTC
CDR3aa: CASSPGVAYEQYF
v_gene: TRBV28
j_gene: TRBJ2-7
abundance: many
d_gene: .

CDR3nt: TGTGCCAGCAGCGCGGGGGGACGACTCTCCTACAATGAGCAGTTCTTC
CDR3aa: CASSAGGRLSYNEQFF
v_gene: TRBV9
j_gene: TRBJ2-1
abundance: few
d_gene: TRBD2

CDR3nt: TGTGCCAGCAGTTTAGTTCAGGGACCTGAAGCTTTCTTT
CDR3aa: CASSLVQGPEAFF
v_gene: TRBV28
j_gene: TRBJ1-1
abundance: .
d_gene: .

CDR3nt: TGTGCCAGCAGCTTAGACAGGTGGGTTTACAATGAGCAGTTCTTC
CDR3aa: CASSLDRWVYNEQFF
v_gene: TRBV7-8
j_gene: TRBJ2-1
abundance: .
d_gene: .

CDR3nt: TGTGCCAGCAGCCAAGACCGAGGAGAGACCCAGTACTTC
CDR3aa: CASSQDRGETQYF
v_gene: TRBV3-1
j_gene: TRBJ2-5
abundance: many
d_gene: .

CDR3nt: TGTGCCATCAGTGAGTCGACGGGGGCCAGCACAGATACGCAGTATTTT
CDR3aa: CAISESTGASTDTQYF
v_gene: TRBV10-3
j_gene: TRBJ2-3
abundance: .
d_gene: .

CDR3nt: TGTGCCAGCAGCTTAGCGGTTGGAGCTGGGGCCAACGTCCTGACTTTC
CDR3aa: CASSLAVGAGANVLTF
v_gene: TRBV7-2
j_gene: TRBJ2-6
abundance: once
d_gene: .

CDR3nt: TGTGCCAGTAGTATAGCCTCGTACAATGAGCAGTTCTTC
CDR3aa: CASSIASYNEQFF
v_gene: TRBV19
j_gene: TRBJ2-1
abundance: many
d_gene: .

CDR3nt: TGTGCCACCAGTGTAAGAGACAGGGGGCGATGGACCGGGGAGCTGTTTTTT
CDR3aa: CATSVRDRGRWTGELFF
v_gene: TRBV24-1
j_gene: TRBJ2-2
abundance: few
d_gene: TRBD1

CDR3nt: TGTGCCAGCAGATCTACCCCCTACCGGGACAGCAATTCACCCCTCCACTTT
CDR3aa: CASRSTPYRDSNSPLHF
v_gene: TRBV28
j_gene: TRBJ1-6
abundance: many
d_gene: TRBD1

CDR3nt: TGTGCCAGCAACTCCAGAAAGGCTAGCGGGTTTTATACGCAGTATTTT
CDR3aa: CASNSRKASGFYTQYF
v_gene: TRBV6-5
j_gene: TRBJ2-3
abundance: many
d_gene: TRBD2

CDR3nt: TGTGCCAGCAGCTTAGTGCCCCCGGACAGAGAAGCTTTCTTT
CDR3aa: CASSLVPPDREAFF
v_gene: TRBV7-9
j_gene: TRBJ1-1
abundance: many
d_gene: .

CDR3nt: TGTGCCAGCAGTTATTATGGTGCAGATACGCAGTATTTT
CDR3aa: CASSYYGADTQYF
v_gene: TRBV6-2/TRBV6-3
j_gene: TRBJ2-3
abundance: few
d_gene: .

CDR3nt: TGTGCCAGCAGCCGGACAGCGGATTCCTACGAGCAGTACTTC
CDR3aa: CASSRTADSYEQYF
v_gene: TRBV7-2
j_gene: TRBJ2-7
abundance: many
d_gene: .